The clone carrying this TCR beta chain was seen only a few times. No antigen is known for it. These data are taken from a study of Graves' ophthalmopathy and Graves' hyperthyroidism. Looking at the study overall: Peripheral blood was collected at initial diagnosis, before any treatment. Regarding the study as a whole: Blood also contained most of the expanded thyroid clonotypes above 0.001 frequency.

Other autoimmune diseases, uncontrolled infections, pregnancy or lactation led to the exclusion of patients. PBMCs came from approximately 9.6 ml of fresh peripheral blood. RNA transcripts provided the template for amplifying TCR beta CDR3 regions. The authors performed first-round RT-PCR with HTBI primers and then a second-round multiplex PCR. Via MiXCR, TCRdb re-called the multiplex PCR reads, giving one row per CDR3 protein. The sample shows 600,000 to 650,000 distinct CDR3 sequences, 22% of them seen only once. V was trimmed by 1 base and J by 5 bases, leaving 12 bases between them. The CDR3 totals 14 residues. Germline values: CDR1 MNHEY, CDR2 SMNVEV (reference sequence).

The sample taken for sequencing was peripheral blood. This TCR was sampled from a woman between 18 and 30 years old with stable Graves' hyperthyroidism. Some clones in this sample may be carry-over from other donors' samples. This chain joins TRBV27 and TRBJ2-7, with TRBD1 as a possible D gene (6 bases). The CDR3 sequence: CASSLYPTGDEQYF. CDR3 DNA sequence: TGTGCCAGCAGTTTATACCCGACAGGCGACGAGCAGTACTTC.